This entry lists 13 T cell receptor beta chains sequenced from one sample in a study of blood T cell repertoires in COVID-19 (dated by TCRdb to the early 2020s). The method was the immunoSEQ multiplex PCR assay. The clones in this table, taken by TCRdb from immuneACCESS, are in-frame only. Not every clone is retained; where verified, under half of the shortfall comes from an unresolved V gene, and the cause of the rest is unknown. Recorded for this sample are over 25,000 clones; about nine tenths of them occurred a single time. 13% of the sample rests with the top ten. The specimen was peripheral blood. Every receptor here comes from a human donor in a cohort sampled during active COVID-19. The donor label of this sample is uncertain.

The chain recombines TRBV9 with TRBJ2-5; D perhaps matches TRBD1 (6 bases). This CDR3 is 14 amino acids long. V gave up 3 bases and J gave up 1 base, with 10 bases separating them. Looked up from germline, CDR1 is SGDLS and CDR2 is YYNGEE. The DNA of the CDR3 is TGTGCCAGCAGCGCGGGGACAATCCAAGAGACCCAGTACTTC. As protein: CASSAGTIQETQYF.

In DNA, the CDR3 is TGTGCCAGCAGTACAGGGACCGGGGAGCTGTTTTTT. Translated: CASSTGTGELFF. The chain joins TRBV12-3 or TRBV12-4 to TRBJ2-2; tentative D call: TRBD1 (6 bases). Between the trimmed V and J ends, which lost 5 bases and 5 bases, there was a span of 6 bases. The CDR3 is 12 amino acids.

This chain links TRBV19 with TRBJ2-1; 10 bases agree with TRBD1. Losses at the gene ends were 1 base for V and 8 bases for J; bases not matched to a gene: 11. The CDR3 consists of 17 residues. The V gene's germline CDR1 is LNHDA and CDR2 SQIVND (reference sequence). CDR3 sequence reads: CASSIASSETGGYEQFF. In DNA form, the CDR3 reads TGTGCCAGTAGTATAGCGAGTTCCGAGACAGGGGGCTATGAGCAGTTCTTC.

The J gene is TRBJ2-7, the V gene TRBV6-2 or TRBV6-3, with D tentatively TRBD2 (5 bases). CDR1 and CDR2 from the germline V gene are MNHEY and SVGEGT. The CDR3 is made up of 14 amino acids. Trimming shortened V by 6 bases and J by 4 bases, and 16 bases separated the two germline ends. CDR3 sequence reads: CASSLTRRAYEQYF. The CDR3 DNA sequence: TGTGCCAGCAGCCTTACTCGGCGGGCTTACGAGCAGTACTTC.

Here the CDR3 reads CASSQRGSGVTDTQYF. As DNA, the CDR3 is TGTGCCAGCTCCCAAAGGGGTAGCGGGGTCACAGATACGCAGTATTTT. The V call is TRBV2, the J call TRBJ2-3, with 8 bases fitting TRBD2. Losses at the gene ends were 8 bases for V and 2 bases for J; bases not matched to a gene: 12. The CDR3 runs 16 residues. Looked up from germline, CDR1 is SNHLY and CDR2 is FYNNEI.

This sequence joins TRBV28 and TRBJ1-6, with D possibly being TRBD1 (6 bases). Trimming stripped 8 bases from V and 7 bases from J, with 12 bases between. CDR3 length: 13 residues. Germline V lookup: CDR1 MDHEN, CDR2 SYDVKM. The CDR3 bases are TGTGCCAGCGGTCCAGGGGCGAATTCACCCCTCCACTTT. Protein sequence: CASGPGANSPLHF.

The rearrangement links TRBV28 to TRBJ2-7, with 12 positions matching TRBD1. This CDR3 spans 14 amino acids. CDR1 MDHEN and CDR2 SYDVKM come from the germline V gene. Germline trimming cut 4 bases from V and 12 bases from J; bases unmatched to any gene: 10. The CDR3 DNA reads TGTGCCAGCAGTTATCCGGGACAGGGGGCTTTGGGGTACTTC. This translates into CASSYPGQGALGYF.

This sequence joins TRBV5-6 and TRBJ2-5; possible D gene TRBD2, 6 bases. The CDR3 length is 14 residues. Germline V gene lookup returns CDR1 SGHDT and CDR2 YYEEEE. Between the trimmed V and J ends, which lost 4 bases and 3 bases, there was a span of 13 bases. The CDR3 nucleotides read TGTGCCAGCAGCGGCGCGGGGTGGGAAGAGACCCAGTACTTC. The encoded protein is CASSGAGWEETQYF.

The V gene is TRBV20-1, the J gene TRBJ2-3; possibly TRBD2 for D (6 bases). V lost 3 bases and J lost 4, with 11 bases in between. Germline-derived CDR1 and CDR2 are DFQATT and SNEGSKA (reference sequence). The CDR3 sequence is 13 residues long. The CDR3 bases are TGCAGTGCTAGTGGCGGGGTGCCAGATACGCAGTATTTT. This encodes CSASGGVPDTQYF.

V and J are TRBV6-6 and TRBJ1-1; 7 bases line up with TRBD1. Germline V gene lookup returns CDR1 MNHNY and CDR2 SVGAGI (reference sequence). This CDR3 is 14 amino acids long. With V trimmed by 8 bases and J by 6 bases, 12 bases remained unmatched. CDR3 nucleotides: TGTGCCAGCCGATTCGAAGGGGGCATTGCTGAAGCTTTCTTT. Protein product: CASRFEGGIAEAFF.

The gene calls are TRBV28 and TRBJ2-5; no clear D. V shed 6 bases and J shed 7 bases, with 12 bases lying between them. The CDR3 covers 12 residues. Germline V lookup: CDR1 MDHEN, CDR2 SYDVKM. CDR3 bases: TGTGCCAGCAGCCCTCTGAGTGGGACCCAGTACTTC. Translated: CASSPLSGTQYF.

V and J are TRBV4-2 and TRBJ2-7; 12 nucleotides agree with TRBD2. This CDR3 has 17 residues. Germline values: CDR1 LGHNA, CDR2 YNFKEQ. J was trimmed by 4 bases and V by 0 bases; bases with no gene match: 7. Here the CDR3 DNA reads TGTGCCAGCAGCCAAGACCTACAGACTAGCGGGGGATACGAGCAGTACTTC. This translates into CASSQDLQTSGGYEQYF.

The chain employs TRBV18 and TRBJ1-5, with a weak D call TRBD1 (6 bases). The germline CDR1 and CDR2 sequences are KGHSH and LQKENI. With 3 bases removed from V and 4 bases from J, the gap between germline ends came to 10 bases. The CDR3 consists of 14 residues. CDR3 loop: CASSPGTLNQPQHF. CDR3 coding DNA: TGTGCCAGCTCACCCGGGACATTGAATCAGCCCCAGCATTTT.